This T cell receptor (beta chain) emerged from a study of PD-L1 blockade in urothelial cancer. Study conclusions and caveats: Durable-benefit patients showed greater tumor-associated blood clone expansion at 3 weeks.

What went into each PCR as a spike was synthetic TCR analog templates. Data came from immunoSEQ multiplex PCR; TCRdb stores just in-frame clones and leaves some out. The sample lists around 35,000 clones, nearly 85% occurring once. The sample's time point: pretreatment peripheral blood. The V gene's germline CDR1 is SGHTA and CDR2 FQGNSA. The length of the CDR3 is 16 residues. V lost 5 bases and J lost 7; bases outside the gene matches: 16. A word on this clone: Its specificity is unknown.

The specimen was PBMCs, collected around atezolizumab (anti-PD-L1) treatment. This chain joins TRBV7-2 and TRBJ2-7, with 8 bases lining up with TRBD1. This TCR derives from a man aged 60-69 years with urothelial cancer. The chain's CDR3 is CASSRAPGTGRWEQYF. The CDR3 DNA follows: TGTGCCAGCAGCCGTGCACCGGGGACAGGCCGGTGGGAGCAGTACTTC.